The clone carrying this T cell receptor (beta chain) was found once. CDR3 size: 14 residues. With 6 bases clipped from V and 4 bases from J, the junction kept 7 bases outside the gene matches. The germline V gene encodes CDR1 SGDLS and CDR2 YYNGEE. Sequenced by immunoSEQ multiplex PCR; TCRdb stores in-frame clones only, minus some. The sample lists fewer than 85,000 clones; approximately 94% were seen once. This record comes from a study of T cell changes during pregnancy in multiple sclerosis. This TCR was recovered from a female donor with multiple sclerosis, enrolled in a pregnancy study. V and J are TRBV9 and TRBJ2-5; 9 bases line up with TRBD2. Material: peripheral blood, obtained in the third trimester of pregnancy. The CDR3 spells CASNSGGVVETQYF. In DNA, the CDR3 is TGTGCCAGCAATAGCGGGGGAGTGGTAGAGACCCAGTACTTC. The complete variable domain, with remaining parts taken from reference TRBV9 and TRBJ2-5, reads DSGVTQTPKHLITATGQRVTLRCSPRSGDLSVYWYQQSLDQGLQFLIQYYNGEERAKGNILERFSAQQFPDLHSELNLSSLELGDSALYFCASNSGGVVETQYFGPGTRLLVL.